These T cell receptor beta chains were read from a single sample in a study of shared T cell receptors in the human thymus. Sequenced by immunoSEQ multiplex PCR; TCRdb stores in-frame clones only, minus some. The table has hundreds of thousands of clones, approximately 83% seen once; the top ten hold about 0.0098%. These data also featured in a second study, about human thymus T cells.

Source material: thymocytes. Receptor source: a girl under two years old with a congenital heart defect. Both conserved end residues are part of each CDR3. Fields, in order: D gene, J gene, clone size, V gene, CDR3 DNA, CDR3 protein. D genes are given only for firm matches. Rows give clone size only sometimes, using once, few, many, or a class for an expanded clone.

.	TRBJ1-2	.	TRBV4-2	TGTGCCAGCACTAGTGACTATGGCTACACCTTC	CASTSDYGYTF
.	TRBJ1-1	.	TRBV5-6	TGTGCCAGCAGCGCGGCCTTTTTGCCCAACACTGAAGCTTTCTTT	CASSAAFLPNTEAFF
.	TRBJ1-6	.	TRBV6-5	TGTGCCAGCAGTTTTCCACACTCACCCCTCCACTTT	CASSFPHSPLHF
TRBD1	TRBJ1-2	.	TRBV25-1	TGTGCCAGCAGTGCCTACGGACAGGTCAGAGCTAACTATGGCTACACCTTC	CASSAYGQVRANYGYTF
.	TRBJ2-3	.	TRBV6-4	TGTGCCAGCAGTGACCAGGGTAGAACAGATACGCAGTATTTT	CASSDQGRTDTQYF
.	TRBJ1-4	.	TRBV2	TGTGCCAGCAGTGTCGGTTGGGCTGAAAAACTGTTTTTT	CASSVGWAEKLFF
TRBD1	TRBJ2-5	.	TRBV4-1	TGCGCCAGCAGCCAAGATGTAGCAGGGGGCAGAGAGACCCAGTACTTC	CASSQDVAGGRETQYF
.	TRBJ1-2	.	TRBV19	TGTGCCAGTAGTACCCGCTTCGGAGTTGGCTACACCTTC	CASSTRFGVGYTF
TRBD2	TRBJ2-5	.	TRBV5-6	TGTGCCAGCAGCTTGGAAGCGGGGAGAGGAGAGACCCAGTACTTC	CASSLEAGRGETQYF
TRBD2	TRBJ2-3	once	TRBV27	TGTGCCAGCCATGGGACTAGCGGGGGCCCAGATACGCAGTATTTT	CASHGTSGGPDTQYF
.	TRBJ1-2	.	TRBV30	TGTGCCTGGAATCATGGGGCTGATAGAAGCTATGGCTACACCTTC	CAWNHGADRSYGYTF
TRBD1	TRBJ2-5	few	TRBV11-3	TGTGCCAGCAGCTGTGGGACAACAGGGGCCCAGTACTTC	CASSCGTTGAQYF
.	TRBJ2-2	few	TRBV19	TGTGCCAGTAGTATATTCCTCTTGGCAGGGGTCCCCGGGGAGCTGTTTTTT	CASSIFLLAGVPGELFF
.	TRBJ1-3	.	TRBV5-1	TGCGCCAGCAGCCTAACACCTTTTACAACTCCGGGACACCTCTCTGGAAACACCATATATTTT	CASSLTPFTTPGHLSGNTIYF
TRBD1	TRBJ2-3	.	TRBV10-1	TGCGCCAGCAGCGGACCACTTCGGACAGGGTTGAGGGTGGGCGAAGATACGCAGTATTTT	CASSGPLRTGLRVGEDTQYF
TRBD1	TRBJ1-1	.	TRBV25-1	TGTGCCAGCAGGGAATCCCAGGGGGATGGCACTGAAGCTTTCTTT	CASRESQGDGTEAFF
.	TRBJ2-3	.	TRBV4-3	TGCGCCAGCAGCCAAAAGCGATGGTCGGGTACGCAGTATTTT	CASSQKRWSGTQYF
TRBD1	TRBJ1-5	.	TRBV18	TGTGCCAGCTCCCTGGGGGACAGCCCTCCCAATCAGCCCCAGCATTTT	CASSLGDSPPNQPQHF
.	TRBJ1-2	.	TRBV2	TGTGCCAGCAGGGGCGGAGGCTATGGCTACACCTTC	CASRGGGYGYTF
.	TRBJ2-1	.	TRBV7-7	TGTGCCAGCAGCTTAGCCCTTCACTCCAGCGGGGGACAGAATGAGCAGTTCTTC	CASSLALHSSGGQNEQFF
.	TRBJ2-3	.	TRBV28	TGTGCCACCAATCCCTCGGGTACCACAGATACGCAGTATTTT	CATNPSGTTDTQYF
.	TRBJ1-3	.	TRBV7-8	TGTGCCAGCAGCAAAAACAGGGAAGGAAACACCATATATTTT	CASSKNREGNTIYF
.	TRBJ1-1	.	TRBV18	TGTGCCAGCTCACCAACCTGGCCCCCGAACACTGAAGCTTTCTTT	CASSPTWPPNTEAFF
.	TRBJ2-7	.	TRBV5-1	TGCGCCATCGTACTATCGGGGACCTACGAGCAGTACTTC	CAIVLSGTYEQYF
TRBD2	TRBJ2-1	.	TRBV29-1	TGCAGCGTTGAAGACTTAGCCAGCGGGGGGGCCTCCTACAATGAGCAGTTCTTC	CSVEDLASGGASYNEQFF
.	TRBJ1-1	.	TRBV27	TGTGCCAGCACCCGAAGGGCGGAGGAACAGAACACTGAAGCTTTCTTT	CASTRRAEEQNTEAFF
.	TRBJ2-5	.	TRBV6-5	TGTGCCAGCAGTAGCGGGACAGGTGAGGGGGAGACCCAGTACTTC	CASSSGTGEGETQYF
TRBD1	TRBJ1-2	.	TRBV5-4	TGTGCCAGCAGCGCGGGACAGGCACCAAATGGCTACACCTTC	CASSAGQAPNGYTF
.	TRBJ1-1	.	TRBV28	TGTGCCAGCAGAGGGAGGAGCAACCCAGAAGCTTTCTTT	CASRGRSNPEAFF
TRBD1	TRBJ2-3	.	TRBV5-6	TGTGCCAGCAGTGGGACAGGGGGCACAGATACGCAGTATTTT	CASSGTGGTDTQYF
TRBD1	TRBJ1-2	.	TRBV29-1	TGCAGCGCAATTGACCCATGGACAGGGGGCGTTTTCTATGGCTACACCTTC	CSAIDPWTGGVFYGYTF
.	TRBJ1-1	once	TRBV7-8	TGTGCCAGCAGCCCTTTCCGACTGATGAACACTGAAGCTTTCTTT	CASSPFRLMNTEAFF
.	TRBJ1-4	few	TRBV14	TGTGCCAGCAGCCAACGACACCGACAGAATGAAAAACTGTTTTTT	CASSQRHRQNEKLFF
.	TRBJ1-2	.	TRBV4-1	TGCGCCAGCAGCCAAGATCCGCTGGGCATTGGCTACACCTTC	CASSQDPLGIGYTF
.	TRBJ2-7	.	TRBV5-6	TGTGCCAGCAGCTTGGGGGGGGGCAAGGACGAGCAGTACTTC	CASSLGGGKDEQYF